In its sample, the clone carrying this T cell receptor beta chain was seen a few times. The PCR had 60 Vbeta and 13 Jbeta primers. Using immunoSEQ multiplex PCR, the repertoire was profiled, and TCRdb retains in-frame clones only, with some absent. The profile shows 160,000 or so clones, 84% of them singletons. V lost 4 bases, J lost 3 bases, and 9 bases lay in between. Germline assignment: CDR1 SGHRS and CDR2 YFSETQ. This CDR3 is built from 13 residues. The data belong to a study of cytomegalovirus exposure and HLA in healthy donors. Sequencing was performed on PBMCs. The chain couples TRBV5-1 to TRBJ2-3, with D possibly matching TRBD1 (6 bases). This TCR derives from a man between 18 and 29 years old in good health and CMV-seronegative. DNA of the CDR3: TGCGCCAGCAGCAGGGGGAGAACAGATACGCAGTATTTT. As protein: CASSRGRTDTQYF.